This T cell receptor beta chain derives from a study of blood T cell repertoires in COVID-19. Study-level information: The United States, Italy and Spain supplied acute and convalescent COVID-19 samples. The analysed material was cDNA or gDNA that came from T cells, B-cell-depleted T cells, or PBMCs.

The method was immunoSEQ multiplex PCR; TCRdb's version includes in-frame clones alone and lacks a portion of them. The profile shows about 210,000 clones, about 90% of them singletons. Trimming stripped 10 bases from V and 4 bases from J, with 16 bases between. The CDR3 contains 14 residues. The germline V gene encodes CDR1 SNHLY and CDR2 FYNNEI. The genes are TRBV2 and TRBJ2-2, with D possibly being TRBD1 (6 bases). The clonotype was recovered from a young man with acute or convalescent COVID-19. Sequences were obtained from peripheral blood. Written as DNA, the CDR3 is TGTGCCACCCTCGACAGGTCGGGCACCGGGGAGCTGTTTTTT. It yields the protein CATLDRSGTGELFF.